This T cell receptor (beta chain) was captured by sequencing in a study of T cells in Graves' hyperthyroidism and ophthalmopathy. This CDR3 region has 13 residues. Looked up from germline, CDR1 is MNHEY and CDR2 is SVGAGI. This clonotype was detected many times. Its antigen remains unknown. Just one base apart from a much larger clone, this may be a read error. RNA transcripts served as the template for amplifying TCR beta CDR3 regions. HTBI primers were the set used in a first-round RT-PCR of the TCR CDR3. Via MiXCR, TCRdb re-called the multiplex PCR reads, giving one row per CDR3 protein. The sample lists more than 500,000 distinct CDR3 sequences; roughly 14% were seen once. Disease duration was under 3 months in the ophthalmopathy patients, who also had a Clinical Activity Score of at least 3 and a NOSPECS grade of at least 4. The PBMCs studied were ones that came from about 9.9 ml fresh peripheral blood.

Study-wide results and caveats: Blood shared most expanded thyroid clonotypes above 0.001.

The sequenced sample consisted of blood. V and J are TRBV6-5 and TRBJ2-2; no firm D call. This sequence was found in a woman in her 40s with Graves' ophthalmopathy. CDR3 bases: TGTGCCTGCAGTTCGCAGTACACCGGGGAGCTGTTTTTT. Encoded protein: CACSSQYTGELFF.